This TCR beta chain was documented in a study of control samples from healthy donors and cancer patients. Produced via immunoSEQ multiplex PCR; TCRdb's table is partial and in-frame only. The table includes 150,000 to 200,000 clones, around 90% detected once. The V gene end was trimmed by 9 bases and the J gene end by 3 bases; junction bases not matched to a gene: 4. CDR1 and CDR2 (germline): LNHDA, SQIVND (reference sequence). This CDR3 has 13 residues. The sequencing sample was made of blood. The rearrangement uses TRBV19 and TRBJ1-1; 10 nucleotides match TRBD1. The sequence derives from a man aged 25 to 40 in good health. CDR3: CASGQGVDTEAFF. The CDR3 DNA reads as TGTGCCAGCGGACAGGGGGTGGACACTGAAGCTTTCTTT.